This T cell receptor beta chain originates from a study of T-cell reconstitution after alpha-beta-depleted transplantation in children. The CDR3 is made up of 12 amino acids. Germline CDR1 is DFQATT and CDR2 is SNEGSKA (reference sequence). Trimming took off 6 bases at V and 11 bases at J, with 19 bases between the two ends. Unique molecular identifiers were used to barcode this TCRbeta library. TCRdb itself ran the PCR reads through MiXCR, one entry per CDR3 protein. Of 360,000 or so distinct CDR3 sequences listed, roughly 22% are singletons. This chain links TRBV20-1 with TRBJ1-1; D is uncertain. The TCR comes from a human donor who donated a stem cell graft to a child with acute myeloid leukemia. The starting material was PBMCs from the stem cell graft donor, obtained from the stem cell graft. The CDR3 DNA reads as TGCAGTGCGGACCGGTCCTCCGAAAGGGCTTTCTTT. This codes for CSADRSSERAFF.